This T cell receptor beta chain was recovered during a study of early T cells in non-severe SARS-CoV-2 infection. One entry per CDR3 protein, called by TCRdb with MiXCR from the 5' RACE reads. The sample yields tens of thousands of distinct CDR3 sequences, about 4% seen once. This clonotype was counted many times. Its antigen is unidentified. Study results and limitations: Clonotype matching in VDJdb favored anti-spike CD8 responses and did not capture private and CD4 specificities.

The sequenced material came from whole blood. The receptor comes from an adult who was a healthcare worker with PCR-confirmed SARS-CoV-2 infection or an uninfected control (not recorded which).

CDR3 protein: CASSFSSTVPQHF. The CDR3 DNA reads TGTGCCAGCAGCTTCTCCTCGACAGTTCCCCAGCATTTT. The chain joins TRBV7-9 to TRBJ1-5, with D perhaps matching TRBD1 (5 bases). CDR3 size: 13 residues. Germline CDR1 and CDR2: SEHNR and FQNEAQ (reference sequence). Trimming pared 3 bases from V and 10 bases from J, leaving 13 bases between. The complete variable domain, with remaining parts taken from reference TRBV7-9 and TRBJ1-5, reads DTGVSQNPRHKITKRGQNVTFRCDPISEHNRLYWYRQTLGQGPEFLTYFQNEAQLEKSRLLSDRFSAERPKGSFSTLEIQRTEQGDSAMYLCASSFSSTVPQHFGDGTRLSIL.